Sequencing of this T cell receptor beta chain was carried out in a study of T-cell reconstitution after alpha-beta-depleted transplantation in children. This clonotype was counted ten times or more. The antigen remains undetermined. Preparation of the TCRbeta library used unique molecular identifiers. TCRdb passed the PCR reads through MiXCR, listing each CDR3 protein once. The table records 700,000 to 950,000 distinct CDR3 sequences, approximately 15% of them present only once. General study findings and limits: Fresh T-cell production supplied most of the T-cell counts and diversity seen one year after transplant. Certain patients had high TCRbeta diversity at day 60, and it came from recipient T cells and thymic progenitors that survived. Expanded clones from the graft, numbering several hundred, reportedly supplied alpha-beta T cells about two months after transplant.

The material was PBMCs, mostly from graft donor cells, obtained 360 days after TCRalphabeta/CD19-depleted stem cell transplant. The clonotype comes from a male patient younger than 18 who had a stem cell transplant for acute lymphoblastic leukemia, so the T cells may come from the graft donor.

CDR3 sequence reads: CASRFWGQSSYEQYF. The CDR3 region has the DNA TGCGCCAGCAGATTTTGGGGACAGAGCTCCTACGAGCAGTACTTC. The J gene is TRBJ2-7, the V gene TRBV5-1, with 7 bases identical to TRBD1. This CDR3 is 15 amino acids long. The V gene end was trimmed by 5 bases and the J gene end by 0 bases; junction bases not matched to a gene: 8. Germline lookup yields CDR1 SGHRS and CDR2 YFSETQ.